These 3 T cell receptor beta chains share one sample of origin, sequenced in a study of glioma-infiltrating T cells. Using RNA template, CDR3s of TCR alpha and beta were amplified with iRepertoire arm-PCR. TCRdb re-called the multiplex PCR reads with MiXCR, one entry per CDR3 protein. The table shows more than 300,000 distinct CDR3 sequences, with 41% occurring only once. The material sequenced was glioma tissue, nonneoplastic brain tissue, or PBMCs (not recorded which). The receptors here all came from a human donor with low-grade glioma or glioblastoma, undergoing nonglioma brain surgery, or in good health (not recorded which).

The CDR3 region has the DNA TGTGCCAGCAGTTTTCGTCGGGGATCCACAGAGACCCAGTACTTC. Amino acid sequence: CASSFRRGSTETQYF. The chain combines TRBV6-9 with TRBJ2-5; maybe TRBD2 (5 bases). The CDR3 contains 15 residues. Germline V lookup: CDR1 MNHGY, CDR2 SVAAGI. V was trimmed by 4 bases and J by 4 bases, leaving 16 bases between them.

This clonotype has a count of ten or more. This chain connects TRBV6-2 or TRBV6-3 to TRBJ2-1; D unresolved. The germline gives CDR1 MNHEY, CDR2 SVGEGT. The CDR3 is 14 residues long. V was pared by 6 bases and J by 1 base, with 10 bases between. The CDR3 spells CASRTSGSYNEQFF. CDR3 sequence (DNA): TGTGCCAGCAGGACGAGTGGATCCTACAATGAGCAGTTCTTC.

V gene TRBV7-2 combines with J gene TRBJ1-2, with 11 bases fitting TRBD1. Looked up from germline, CDR1 is SGHTA and CDR2 is FQGNSA. V dropped 5 bases and J dropped 4; count of bases not matched to a gene: 6. CDR3 length: 15 amino acids. The CDR3 sequence: CASSLGQGAVYGYTF. DNA for the CDR3: TGTGCCAGCAGCCTAGGACAGGGGGCAGTCTATGGCTACACCTTC. The whole variable domain, filled in from reference TRBV7-2 and TRBJ1-2, reads GAGVSQSPSNKVTEKGKDVELRCDPISGHTALYWYRQSLGQGLEFLIYFQGNSAPDKSGLPSDRFSAERTGGSVSTLTIQRTQQEDSAVYLCASSLGQGAVYGYTFGSGTRLTVV.